The rows below give T cell receptor beta chains drawn from one sample of a study of human T cells and chemical hapten exposure. One entry per CDR3 protein results from TCRdb running MiXCR on the RACE reads. Here the sample spans under 100,000 distinct CDR3 sequences, 10% to 13% being singletons. Here the sequenced sample was whole blood, taken in connection with sensitization to the hapten diphenylcyclopropenone (DPC). The source is a woman aged 25 to 39 with alopecia areata. Some clones in this sample may be carry-over from other donors' samples. The CDR3 runs from the conserved cysteine through the conserved F or W. The D gene is left open where the match is weak. The size entry is marked missing in some rows and otherwise reads once, few, many or a size class.

V	size	J	D	DNA	CDR3
TRBV9	few	TRBJ2-1	TRBD1	TGTGCCAGCAGCGTAGGGGGACAGTACAATGAGCAGTTCTTC	CASSVGGQYNEQFF
TRBV20-1	-	TRBJ1-3	-	TGCAGTGCTCCGGCTGGAAACACCATATATTTT	CSAPAGNTIYF
TRBV6-2/TRBV6-3	few	TRBJ2-4	-	TGTGCCAGCAGTCCCAACAAGCAGCTAGCCAAAAACATTCAGTACTTC	CASSPNKQLAKNIQYF
TRBV4-2	many	TRBJ1-2	-	TGTGCCAGCAGCCAAGACCAGCAAAGCTATGGCTACACCTTC	CASSQDQQSYGYTF
TRBV2	few	TRBJ2-1	TRBD2	TGTGCCAGCAGCGGGACTAGCGCGAATGAGCAGTTCTTC	CASSGTSANEQFF
TRBV29-1	few	TRBJ2-1	-	TGCAGCGTTCCTCCCCACCGGGGGAGCTCCTACAATGAGCAGTTCTTC	CSVPPHRGSSYNEQFF
TRBV6-2/TRBV6-3	few	TRBJ2-4	-	TGTGCCAGCAGTTACGACAATCGGCGGGGAGGAGAAAACATTCAGTACTTC	CASSYDNRRGGENIQYF
TRBV28	many	TRBJ2-7	TRBD1	TGTGCCAGCTCCCCCTGGGGGGACAGGTCCCTCTACGAGCAGTACTTC	CASSPWGDRSLYEQYF
TRBV10-1	many	TRBJ2-3	-	TGCGCCAGCAGTGACCCGGTGAGGGGGACAGATACGCAGTATTTT	CASSDPVRGTDTQYF
TRBV30	many	TRBJ1-1	TRBD1	TGTGCCTGGGATGGACAGGGTGAGGCTTTCTTT	CAWDGQGEAFF
TRBV5-1	-	TRBJ1-1	-	TGCGCCAGCAGCTTGGGGCCAGTAAACACTGAAGCTTTCTTT	CASSLGPVNTEAFF
TRBV20-1	few	TRBJ1-4	-	TGCAGTGCAGGCAAATATGCAACTAATGAAAAACTGTTTTTT	CSAGKYATNEKLFF
TRBV29-1	many	TRBJ2-1	-	TGCAGCGTTGTCCCGGGACCTAATGAGCAGTTCTTC	CSVVPGPNEQFF
TRBV20-1	few	TRBJ2-3	TRBD2	TGCAGTGCTAGACCCCCGCTAGCGGGGTTTACAGATACGCAGTATTTT	CSARPPLAGFTDTQYF
TRBV7-9	-	TRBJ2-7	TRBD2	TGTGCCAGCAGTCCTGGACTAGCGGGAACCTACGAGCAGTACTTC	CASSPGLAGTYEQYF
TRBV3-1	few	TRBJ2-7	-	TGTGCCAGCAGCCTGCCAGGGAAAACCTACGAGCAGTACTTC	CASSLPGKTYEQYF
TRBV2	few	TRBJ1-1	-	TGTGCCAGCACGATGGGGACTTCCGAAGCTTTCTTT	CASTMGTSEAFF
TRBV11-2	many	TRBJ2-3	-	TGTGCCAGCAGCTTCGTCCGCGCAGATACGCAGTATTTT	CASSFVRADTQYF
TRBV15	many	TRBJ1-2	-	TGTGCCACCAGTACCGGGGACCCCCAAAGGGATGGCTACACCTTC	CATSTGDPQRDGYTF
TRBV6-1	many	TRBJ2-7	-	TGTGCCAGCAGAGCGGACACGAACCCGACCTACGAGCAGTACTTC	CASRADTNPTYEQYF
TRBV9	many	TRBJ2-1	-	TGTGCCAGCAGCGTAGTTTTGGACAATGAGCAGTTCTTC	CASSVVLDNEQFF
TRBV14	many	TRBJ1-5	-	TGTGCCAGCACCCAGGGAGTTAGCAATCAGCCCCAGCATTTT	CASTQGVSNQPQHF
TRBV3-1	many	TRBJ2-6	-	TGTGCCAGCAGCCAAGACTCGTCTGGGGCCAACGTCCTGACTTTC	CASSQDSSGANVLTF
TRBV7-8	many	TRBJ2-1	TRBD2	TGTGCCAGCAGCTCCCCGGGGGGTCCGAGCTCCTACAATGAGCAGTTCTTC	CASSSPGGPSSYNEQFF
TRBV5-1	-	TRBJ1-1	-	TGCGCCAGCAGCTGGGCTGGTGGGAGCAACACTGAAGCTTTCTTT	CASSWAGGSNTEAFF
TRBV19	many	TRBJ1-2	-	TGTGCCAGTAGTCCGGCTCTCGGGGAGTATGGCTACACCTTC	CASSPALGEYGYTF
TRBV29-1	many	TRBJ2-7	TRBD1	TGCAGCGTGGCTCGGGACAGGGCCTACGAGCAGTACTTC	CSVARDRAYEQYF
TRBV29-1	few	TRBJ1-1	TRBD1	TGCAGCGCCGGTACAGGGGTAGAAGCTTTCTTT	CSAGTGVEAFF
TRBV29-1	-	TRBJ1-1	-	TGCAGCGTTGACCAAGCGGGGAACACTGAAGCTTTCTTT	CSVDQAGNTEAFF
TRBV28	many	TRBJ2-2	TRBD1	TGTGCCAGCAGCATCATCCACGGGACAGGGAAGCGGGAGCTGTTTTTT	CASSIIHGTGKRELFF
TRBV28	-	TRBJ2-3	-	TGTGCCAGCAGTTTCACCAAGCCAGATACGCAGTATTTT	CASSFTKPDTQYF
TRBV29-1	many	TRBJ2-1	-	TGCAGCGTTCTTTCGGACGGTGGTATCCGTGAGCAGTTCTTC	CSVLSDGGIREQFF
TRBV28	many	TRBJ2-2	TRBD1	TGTGCCAGCAGACTCACAGGGGGCGTAAACACCGGGGAGCTGTTTTTT	CASRLTGGVNTGELFF
TRBV20-1	few	TRBJ2-5	-	TGCAGTGCTAGAGATCCCAGGGGAAACCAAGAGACCCAGTACTTC	CSARDPRGNQETQYF
TRBV9	many	TRBJ2-7	-	TGTGCCAGCAGCGTAGCTCCTGCGGGCGAGCAGTACTTC	CASSVAPAGEQYF
TRBV4-2	many	TRBJ2-6	-	TGTGCCAGCAGCCAAGATTCATCAAGCTCTGGGGCCAACGTCCTGACTTTC	CASSQDSSSSGANVLTF
TRBV11-2	few	TRBJ2-5	-	TGTGCCAGCAGCTTAGTTCCGGGTCAAGAGACCCAGTACTTC	CASSLVPGQETQYF
TRBV28	many	TRBJ2-7	TRBD1	TGTGCCAGCAGTACGACAGGGGGCTACGAGCAGTACTTC	CASSTTGGYEQYF
TRBV7-8	few	TRBJ1-2	TRBD1	TGTGCCAGCAGCTTTTCCGGGACAGGGGAGGGCTACACCTTC	CASSFSGTGEGYTF
TRBV28	-	TRBJ1-6	-	TGTGCCAGCAGTTCTCCACACAATAATTCACCCCTCCACTTT	CASSSPHNNSPLHF
TRBV18	-	TRBJ2-5	-	TGTGCCAGCTCACCCGGGACACCGAGTCAAGGACTGGGGACCCAGTACTTC	CASSPGTPSQGLGTQYF
TRBV28	many	TRBJ2-3	-	TGTGCCAGCACCGAACTAGAAAGCGGAACTAGCACAGATACGCAGTATTTT	CASTELESGTSTDTQYF